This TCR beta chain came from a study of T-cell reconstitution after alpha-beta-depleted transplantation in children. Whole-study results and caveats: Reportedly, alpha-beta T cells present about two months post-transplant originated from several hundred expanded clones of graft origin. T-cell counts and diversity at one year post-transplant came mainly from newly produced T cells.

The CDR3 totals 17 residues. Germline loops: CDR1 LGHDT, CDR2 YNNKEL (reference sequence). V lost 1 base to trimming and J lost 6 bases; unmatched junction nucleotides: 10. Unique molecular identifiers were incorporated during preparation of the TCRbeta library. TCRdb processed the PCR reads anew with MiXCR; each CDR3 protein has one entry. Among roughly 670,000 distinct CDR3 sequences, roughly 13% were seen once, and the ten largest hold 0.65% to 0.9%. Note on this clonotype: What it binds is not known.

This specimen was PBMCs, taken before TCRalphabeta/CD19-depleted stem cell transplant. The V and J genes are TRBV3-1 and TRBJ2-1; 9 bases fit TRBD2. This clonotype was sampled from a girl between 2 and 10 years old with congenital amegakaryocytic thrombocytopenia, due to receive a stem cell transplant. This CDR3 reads CASSQGLGLAGFNEQFF. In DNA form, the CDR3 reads TGTGCCAGCAGCCAAGGTTTAGGGCTAGCGGGATTCAATGAGCAGTTCTTC.